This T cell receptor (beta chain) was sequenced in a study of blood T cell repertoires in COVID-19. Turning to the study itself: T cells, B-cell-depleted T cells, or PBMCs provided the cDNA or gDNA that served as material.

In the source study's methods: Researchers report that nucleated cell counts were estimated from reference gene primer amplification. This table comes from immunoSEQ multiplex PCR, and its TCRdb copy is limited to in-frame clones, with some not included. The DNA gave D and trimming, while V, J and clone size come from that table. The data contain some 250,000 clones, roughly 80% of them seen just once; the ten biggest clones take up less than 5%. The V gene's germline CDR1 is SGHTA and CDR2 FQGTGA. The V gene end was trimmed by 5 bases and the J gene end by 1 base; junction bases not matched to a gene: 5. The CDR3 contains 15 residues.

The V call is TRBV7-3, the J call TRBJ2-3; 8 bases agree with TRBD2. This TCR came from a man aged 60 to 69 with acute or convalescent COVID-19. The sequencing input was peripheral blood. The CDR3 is CASSHSGARTDTQYF. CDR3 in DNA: TGTGCCAGCAGCCATAGCGGGGCCCGCACAGATACGCAGTATTTT.